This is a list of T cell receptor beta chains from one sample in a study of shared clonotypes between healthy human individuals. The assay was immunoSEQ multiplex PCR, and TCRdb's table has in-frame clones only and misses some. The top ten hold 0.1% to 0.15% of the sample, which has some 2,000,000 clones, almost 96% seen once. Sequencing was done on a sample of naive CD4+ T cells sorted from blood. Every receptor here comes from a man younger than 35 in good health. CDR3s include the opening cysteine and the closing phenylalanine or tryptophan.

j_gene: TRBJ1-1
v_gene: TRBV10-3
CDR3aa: CAISGGFPGSTEAFF

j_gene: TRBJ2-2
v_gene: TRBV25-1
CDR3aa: CASSRPNTGELFF

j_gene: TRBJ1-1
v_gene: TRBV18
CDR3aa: CASSPLGSGTEAFF

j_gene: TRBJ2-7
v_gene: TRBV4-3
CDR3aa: CASSQAGTGGYEQYF

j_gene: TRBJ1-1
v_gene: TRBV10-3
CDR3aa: CAAGDRGLMNTEAFF

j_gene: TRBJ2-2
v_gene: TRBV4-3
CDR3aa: CASSQGSAGGYTGELFF

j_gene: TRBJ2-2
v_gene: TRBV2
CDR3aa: CASSDSLTGELFF

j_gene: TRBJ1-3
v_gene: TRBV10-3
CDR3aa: CAIRGTGNTIYF

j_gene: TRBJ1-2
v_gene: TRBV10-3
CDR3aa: CAISERQGGYGYTF

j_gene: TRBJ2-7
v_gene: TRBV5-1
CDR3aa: CASSFSGGAREQYF

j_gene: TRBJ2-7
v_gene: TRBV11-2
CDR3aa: CASSLEGTWGPMGYEQYF

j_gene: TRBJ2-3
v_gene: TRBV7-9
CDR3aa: CASSFTGRDTDTQYF

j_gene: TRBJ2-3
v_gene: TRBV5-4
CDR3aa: CASSYFGGLVTTDTQYF

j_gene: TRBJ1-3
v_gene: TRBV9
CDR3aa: CASSSRQGSGNTIYF

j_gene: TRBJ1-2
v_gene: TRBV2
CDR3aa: CASNSYGYGYTF

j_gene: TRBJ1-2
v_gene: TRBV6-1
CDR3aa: CASSSQQGMRGYTF

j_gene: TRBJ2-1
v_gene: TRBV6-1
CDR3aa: CAGRDKSVDKRQFF

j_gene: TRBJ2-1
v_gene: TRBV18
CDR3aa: CASSPSRGNNNEQFF

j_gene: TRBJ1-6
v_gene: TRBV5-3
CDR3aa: CARRPRASNSPLHF

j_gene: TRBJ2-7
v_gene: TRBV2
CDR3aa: CASSGSPPYEQYF

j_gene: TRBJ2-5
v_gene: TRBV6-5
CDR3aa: CASRLYKTVETQYF

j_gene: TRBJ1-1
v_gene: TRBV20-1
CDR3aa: CSARDVDRAFF

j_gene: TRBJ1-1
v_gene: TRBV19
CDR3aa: CASSIQGAVTEAFF

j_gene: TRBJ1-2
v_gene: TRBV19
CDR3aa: CASSIIGGGYTF

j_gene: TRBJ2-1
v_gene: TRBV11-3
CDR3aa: CASSLDRGRVAYNEQFF

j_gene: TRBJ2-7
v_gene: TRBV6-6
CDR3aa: CASRRPSANEQYF

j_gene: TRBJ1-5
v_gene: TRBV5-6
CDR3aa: CASSSLGVQGGNQPQHF

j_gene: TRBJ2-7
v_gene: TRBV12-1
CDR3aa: CASSLGEDRLIMGEQYF

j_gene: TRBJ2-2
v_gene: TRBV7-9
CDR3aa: CASSRDRGTGELFF